A selection of T cell receptor beta chains follows, all from one sample in a study of human T cells and chemical hapten exposure. TCRdb re-called the 5' RACE reads through MiXCR, storing one row per CDR3 protein. The table has 70,000 to 85,000 distinct CDR3 sequences, more than 15% seen once. The receptors come from a female donor in good health. The CDR3 runs from the conserved cysteine through the conserved F or W.

J | V | CDR3
TRBJ2-3 | TRBV2 | CASSSGRATDTQYF
TRBJ2-5 | TRBV30 | CAWDRGEQETQYF
TRBJ2-7 | TRBV18 | CASSQGREYYEQYF
TRBJ1-1 | TRBV18 | CASSLQANTEAFF
TRBJ2-3 | TRBV20-1 | CSATHPSGASDTQYF
TRBJ1-1 | TRBV20-1 | CSARDAGRQGGNSEAFF
TRBJ1-2 | TRBV3-1 | CASSQVRNGYTF
TRBJ2-7 | TRBV18 | CASSPGVRPYEQYF
TRBJ1-5 | TRBV30 | CAWSLTADNQPQHF
TRBJ2-1 | TRBV20-1 | CSARVGSGSNNEQFF
TRBJ2-3 | TRBV24-1 | CATSPGTSGDAGTDTQYF
TRBJ2-2 | TRBV12-3/TRBV12-4 | CASSRSSTNTGELFF
TRBJ1-1 | TRBV7-2 | CASSLIGVGTEAFF
TRBJ1-2 | TRBV29-1 | CSAGDRGDYGYTF
TRBJ1-3 | TRBV4-3 | CASSQGTYRSSGNTIYF
TRBJ2-2 | TRBV9 | CASSPTTGLLSGELFF
TRBJ2-1 | TRBV5-1 | CASSEGTSGNDEQFF